This entry lists 11 T cell receptor beta chains sequenced from one sample in a study of blood T cell repertoires in COVID-19. Some clones are missing from TCRdb's copy, which holds only in-frame ones; the method was immunoSEQ multiplex PCR. Of fewer than 85,000 clones in the sample, 80% to 90% were seen once. Input material: peripheral blood. These receptors were taken from a woman of 80 years or more with active or convalescent COVID-19.

This chain joins TRBV9 and TRBJ2-3, with 8 bases that match TRBD2. The germline V gene has CDR1 SGDLS and CDR2 YYNGEE. The trim removed 2 bases at V and 2 bases at J, leaving 4 bases unmatched. The CDR3 is 15 amino acids. CDR3 coding DNA: TGTGCCAGCAGCGTTTCTAGCGGGTACACAGATACGCAGTATTTT. Translating it yields CASSVSSGYTDTQYF.

The V call is TRBV5-5, the J call TRBJ1-2, with 7 bases lining up with TRBD1. After removal of 6 bases from V and 8 bases from J, the junction contained 10 bases not matched to a gene. The CDR3 sequence is 13 residues long. Germline assignment: CDR1 SGHKS and CDR2 YYEKEE (reference sequence). The CDR3 spells CASTLTTGVGYTF. CDR3 in DNA: TGTGCCAGCACCCTGACTACAGGGGTAGGCTACACCTTC.

The chain has TRBV5-6 and TRBJ2-1; D might be TRBD2 (6 bases). Germline assignment: CDR1 SGHDT and CDR2 YYEEEE. The length of the CDR3 is 13 residues. Trimming cost V 5 bases and J 7 bases, with 13 bases left between them. CDR3 residues: CASSGGGMNEQFF. CDR3 sequence (DNA): TGTGCCAGCAGTGGGGGAGGTATGAATGAGCAGTTCTTC.

The chain links TRBV7-2 to TRBJ2-1; TRBD1 aligns across 8 bases. The CDR3 covers 15 residues. CDR1 SGHTA and CDR2 FQGNSA come from the germline V gene. With 1 base clipped from V and 8 bases from J, the junction kept 7 bases outside the gene matches. The CDR3 loop reads CASSLVQGARYEQFF. The CDR3 bases are TGTGCCAGCAGCTTAGTTCAGGGGGCGCGGTATGAGCAGTTCTTC.

The chain has TRBV6-2 or TRBV6-3 and TRBJ2-5; 7 bases map to TRBD1. Trimming took 5 bases from V and 5 from J; bases not matched to a gene: 11. CDR1 is MNHEY, CDR2 SVGEGT, per germline. The CDR3 runs to 15 residues. The CDR3 DNA sequence: TGTGCCAGCAGTCACCGGGACAGAGCAGGGGAGACCCAGTACTTC. Its protein is CASSHRDRAGETQYF.

The chain carries TRBV4-2 and TRBJ1-5; D is undetermined. CDR3 size: 16 residues. Germline CDR1 is LGHNA and CDR2 is YNFKEQ. Trimming removed 1 base at V and 9 bases at J, with 19 bases between. The CDR3 nucleotides are TGTGCCAGCAGCCAAGTCGAAACGGGGATCAGCCGGCCCCAGCATTTT. Encoded protein: CASSQVETGISRPQHF.

CDR3 in amino acids: CASSYLDRTEAFF. The CDR3 nucleotides read TGTGCCAGCAGTTACCTAGATCGCACTGAAGCTTTCTTT. The V call is TRBV6-5, the J call TRBJ1-1, with D unclear. Germline values: CDR1 MNHEY, CDR2 SVGAGI. Trimming stripped 2 bases from V and 4 bases from J, with 8 bases between. The CDR3 has 13 residues.

The count of this clone is one. The V gene is TRBV5-6, the J gene TRBJ2-3, with 15 bases lining up with TRBD2. This CDR3 is 18 amino acids long. J gave up 4 bases and V 4 bases, and 10 bases lay outside the gene matches. Germline CDR1 is SGHDT and CDR2 is YYEEEE. For the CDR3, the DNA is TGTGCCAGCAGCGGCGGGACTAGCGGGAGGTTGGTAGCAGATACGCAGTATTTT. This translates into CASSGGTSGRLVADTQYF.

The chain carries TRBV7-8 and TRBJ2-3; 12 bases agree with TRBD2. Germline V gives CDR1 SGHVS, CDR2 FQNEAQ. This CDR3 has 19 residues. V lost 2 bases and J lost 2; bases outside the gene matches: 11. Here the CDR3 reads CASSLRDGRTSGVTDTQYF. In nucleotides, the CDR3 is TGTGCCAGCAGCTTAAGAGACGGGCGGACTAGCGGGGTCACAGATACGCAGTATTTT.

V and J are TRBV6-4 and TRBJ2-1; TRBD2 matches 10 bases. The CDR3 extends over 13 amino acids. Germline V gene lookup returns CDR1 MRHNA and CDR2 SNTAGT. V dropped 0 bases and J dropped 13; count of bases not matched to a gene: 3. CDR3 protein: CASSDSERGGQFF. Written as DNA, the CDR3 is TGTGCCAGCAGTGACTCTGAGCGGGGGGGCCAGTTCTTC.

The V call is TRBV29-1, the J call TRBJ2-7; TRBD1 matches 9 bases. The trim removed 5 bases at V and 6 bases at J, leaving 8 bases unmatched. Germline CDR1 SQVTM, CDR2 ANQGSEA. The length of the CDR3 is 13 residues. The CDR3 region is CSVTPGQGIEQYF. In nucleotides, the CDR3 is TGCAGCGTTACACCGGGACAGGGCATCGAGCAGTACTTC.